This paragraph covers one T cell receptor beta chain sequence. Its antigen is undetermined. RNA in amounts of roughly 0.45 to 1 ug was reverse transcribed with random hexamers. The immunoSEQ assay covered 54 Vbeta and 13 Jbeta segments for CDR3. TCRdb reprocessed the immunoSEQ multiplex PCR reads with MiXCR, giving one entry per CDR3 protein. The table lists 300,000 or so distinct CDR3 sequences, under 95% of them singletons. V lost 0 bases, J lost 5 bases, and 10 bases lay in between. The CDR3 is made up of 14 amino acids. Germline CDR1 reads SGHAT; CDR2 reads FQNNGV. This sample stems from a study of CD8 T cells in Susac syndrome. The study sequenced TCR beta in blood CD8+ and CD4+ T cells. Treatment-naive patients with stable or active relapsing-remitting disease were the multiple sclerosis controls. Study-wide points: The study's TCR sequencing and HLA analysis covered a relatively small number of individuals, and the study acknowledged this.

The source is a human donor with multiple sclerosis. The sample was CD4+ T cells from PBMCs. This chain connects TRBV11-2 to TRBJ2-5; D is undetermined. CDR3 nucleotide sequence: TGTGCCAGCAGCTTAGATCCTAGATCGGAGACCCAGTACTTC. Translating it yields CASSLDPRSETQYF.